What follows are 25 T cell receptor beta chains derived from one specimen sequenced in a study of blood T cell repertoires in COVID-19. Here immunoSEQ multiplex PCR was the method, and the copy in TCRdb shows in-frame clones only, minus some. The sample records roughly 95,000 clones, about 81% being singletons. The sequenced sample consisted of peripheral blood. These receptors originate from a man in his sixties with acute or convalescent COVID-19.

The J gene is TRBJ1-4, the V gene TRBV5-5; possibly TRBD1 for D (5 bases). The ends were cut back, 2 bases at V and 0 bases at J, with 8 bases in the middle. The CDR3 contains 15 residues. Germline V gene lookup returns CDR1 SGHKS and CDR2 YYEKEE (reference sequence). DNA of the CDR3: TGTGCCAGCAGCTTCAGGGAAGCAACTAATGAAAAACTGTTTTTT. This encodes CASSFREATNEKLFF.

The chain carries TRBV10-3 and TRBJ2-3, with 8 nucleotides matching TRBD2. Per germline, CDR1 ENHRY and CDR2 SYGVKD. This CDR3 spans 14 amino acids. J lost 5 bases, V lost 7 bases, and 8 bases had no gene match. This chain's CDR3 is CAINQAGVGDTQYF. The DNA of the CDR3 is TGTGCCATCAACCAAGCGGGAGTGGGAGATACGCAGTATTTT.

This chain's CDR3 is CAWSSGTEETQYF. The CDR3 coding sequence is TGTGCCTGGAGCTCCGGGACAGAAGAGACCCAGTACTTC. The J gene is TRBJ2-5, the V gene TRBV30; the match to TRBD1 covers 7 bases. CDR3 length equals 13 residues. CDR1 and CDR2 (germline): GTSNPN, SVGIG (reference sequence). Losses at the gene ends were 3 bases for V and 3 bases for J; bases not matched to a gene: 4.

The CDR3: CSVDFRGLAGDPQYF. The CDR3 nucleotides read TGCAGCGTTGATTTTCGGGGACTAGCGGGGGACCCGCAGTATTTT. This chain connects TRBV29-1 to TRBJ2-3; TRBD2 agrees at 14 bases. CDR1 and CDR2 (germline): SQVTM, ANQGSEA. This CDR3 has 15 amino acids. The junction had 9 bases not matched to a gene; V was cut back by 3 bases and J by 10 bases.

This chain links TRBV30 with TRBJ1-5; the D is unclear. V dropped 0 bases and J dropped 7 bases, with 10 bases sitting between them. This CDR3 comprises 13 residues. CDR1 and CDR2 from the germline V gene are GTSNPN and SVGIG (reference sequence). CDR3 protein: CAWSVRELQPQHF. The CDR3 DNA reads TGTGCCTGGAGTGTACGGGAGTTGCAGCCCCAGCATTTT.

This clone was counted once. This sequence joins TRBV7-3 and TRBJ2-2; perhaps TRBD1 as D (6 bases). The germline V and J ends were trimmed by 5 bases and 4 bases, with 17 bases remaining between them. CDR3 length: 16 amino acids. Germline V CDR1 and CDR2: SGHTA, FQGTGA. The DNA of the CDR3 is TGTGCCAGCAGCCCCACGACAGGTTTCGGCACCGGGGAGCTGTTTTTT. Its protein is CASSPTTGFGTGELFF. Together with reference TRBV7-3 and TRBJ2-2, the CDR3 gives the full variable domain: GAGVSQTPSNKVTEKGKYVELRCDPISGHTALYWYRQSLGQGPEFLIYFQGTGAADDSGLPNDRFFAVRPEGSVSTLKIQRTERGDSAVYLCASSPTTGFGTGELFFGEGSRLTVL.

The chain recombines TRBV12-3 or TRBV12-4 with TRBJ1-2; no clear D gene. The CDR3 consists of 12 residues. Trimming removed 0 bases at V and 7 bases at J, with 6 bases between. Written as DNA, the CDR3 is TGTGCCAGCAGTTTAGCTTCGGGTGGCTACACCTTC. The encoded protein is CASSLASGGYTF.

The V call is TRBV6-6, the J call TRBJ1-5; 7 nucleotides line up with TRBD1. The V and J ends lost 4 bases and 9 bases, in that order; junction bases with no gene match: 9. The CDR3 is 14 amino acids. CDR1 and CDR2 (germline): MNHNY, SVGAGI (reference sequence). CDR3: CASSWDSSTPPQHF. Here the CDR3 DNA reads TGTGCCAGCAGTTGGGACAGTTCTACACCGCCCCAGCATTTT.

The chain combines TRBV5-4 with TRBJ2-7; TRBD1 is a possible D gene (8 bases). Germline CDR1 reads SGHNT; CDR2 reads YYREEE (reference sequence). Deletions cut 4 bases from V and 4 bases from J, with 15 bases between. This CDR3 contains 14 residues. CDR3 sequence: CASSPGQGGYEQYF. DNA of the CDR3: TGTGCCAGCAGCCCAGGACAGGGAGGGTACGAGCAGTACTTC.

The V gene is TRBV19, the J gene TRBJ1-1; D is ambiguous. V was pared by 6 bases and J by 0 bases, with 5 bases between. This CDR3 contains 12 residues. Germline V CDR1 and CDR2: LNHDA, SQIVND (reference sequence). Written as DNA, the CDR3 is TGTGCCAGTAGAGACATGAACACTGAAGCTTTCTTT. It codes for CASRDMNTEAFF.

The genes are TRBV30 and TRBJ2-5; possible D gene TRBD2, 6 bases. The V gene's germline CDR1 is GTSNPN and CDR2 SVGIG (reference sequence). Trimming took off 6 bases at V and 4 bases at J, with 12 bases between the two ends. This CDR3 spans 12 amino acids. The DNA of the CDR3 is TGTGCCTGTGCCCGGGGAGGAGAGACCCAGTACTTC. This encodes CACARGGETQYF.

This chain uses TRBV6-5 with TRBJ1-1, with D perhaps matching TRBD1 (5 bases). V lost 7 bases and J lost 4, with 13 bases in between. CDR1 and CDR2 (germline): MNHEY, SVGAGI. CDR3 length equals 13 residues. DNA for the CDR3: TGTGCCAGCACCCTGGGGGGAATCACTGAAGCTTTCTTT. Translating gives CASTLGGITEAFF.

V and J are TRBV28 and TRBJ2-1, with 8 bases aligning to TRBD1. This CDR3 is built from 19 residues. V shed 4 bases and J 0 bases; nucleotides not matched to a gene: 14. Germline V lookup: CDR1 MDHEN, CDR2 SYDVKM. The CDR3 region is CASSSSLFYQGASYNEQFF. DNA for the CDR3: TGTGCCAGCAGTTCATCCCTCTTCTACCAGGGGGCCTCCTACAATGAGCAGTTCTTC.

The chain couples TRBV5-5 to TRBJ1-5; D unclear. Germline V gene data show CDR1 as SGHKS and CDR2 as YYEKEE (reference sequence). V shed 2 bases and J shed 1 base, with 10 bases lying between them. The CDR3 contains 15 residues. Here the CDR3 reads CASSFLTESNQPQHF. The CDR3 nucleotides are TGTGCCAGCAGCTTTCTGACTGAGAGCAATCAGCCCCAGCATTTT.

V is TRBV7-2 and J is TRBJ2-1; perhaps TRBD2 as D (6 bases). This CDR3 contains 15 residues. Trimming removed 5 bases from V and 7 bases from J, with 18 bases in between. Germline V gene sequence: CDR1 SGHTA, CDR2 FQGNSA. The CDR3 DNA sequence: TGTGCCAGCAGCCCCCTCCGGGAGCTGATGAATGAGCAGTTCTTC. This encodes CASSPLRELMNEQFF. The full variable domain, with the rest looked up from reference TRBV7-2 and TRBJ2-1, is GAGVSQSPSNKVTEKGKDVELRCDPISGHTALYWYRQSLGQGLEFLIYFQGNSAPDKSGLPSDRFSAERTGGSVSTLTIQRTQQEDSAVYLCASSPLRELMNEQFFGPGTRLTVL.

This clone was picked up one time. The chain has TRBV30 and TRBJ2-7; the D is unclear. From germline, CDR1 is GTSNPN and CDR2 SVGIG (reference sequence). Between the trimmed V and J ends, which lost 2 bases and 1 base, there was a span of 3 bases. This CDR3 region has 11 residues. CDR3 amino acids: CAWSQSYEQYF. In nucleotides, the CDR3 is TGTGCCTGGAGTCAGTCCTACGAGCAGTACTTC. The full variable domain, with the rest looked up from reference TRBV30 and TRBJ2-7, is SQTIHQWPATLVQPVGSPLSLECTVEGTSNPNLYWYRQAAGRGLQLLFYSVGIGQISSEVPQNLSASRPQDRQFILSSKKLLLSDSGFYLCAWSQSYEQYFGPGTRLTVT.

Here the CDR3 DNA reads TGTGCCAGCATTGAAAGGGGTGCAACTAATGAAAAACTGTTTTTT. Translating it yields CASIERGATNEKLFF. The V and J genes are TRBV28 and TRBJ1-4; TRBD1 might be the D (5 bases). Trimming cost V 7 bases and J 0 bases, with 12 bases left between them. This CDR3 is 15 amino acids long. Germline V gene lookup returns CDR1 MDHEN and CDR2 SYDVKM.

The table lists this clone with a count of one. The V gene is TRBV19, the J gene TRBJ1-4; D not resolved. This CDR3 spans 15 amino acids. V lost 10 bases, J lost 3 bases, and 18 bases lay in between. CDR1 is LNHDA and CDR2 is SQIVND in the germline V gene (reference sequence). CDR3 sequence: CATSIGKAANEKLFF. The CDR3 region has the DNA TGTGCCACCTCGATTGGAAAAGCGGCTAATGAAAAACTGTTTTTT.

This clone is classed as medium-sized. The V and J genes are TRBV29-1 and TRBJ1-2; D is unclear. Per the germline V gene, CDR1 is SQVTM and CDR2 is ANQGSEA. Trimming removed 4 bases from V and 4 bases from J, with 13 bases in between. The CDR3 runs 13 residues. The CDR3 DNA reads as TGCAGCGTTGTCCCCCCGGGTGTCTATGGCTACACCTTC. Translating gives CSVVPPGVYGYTF.

This clone was counted a few times. The chain's CDR3 is CASSLAAEFEQYF. The CDR3 DNA reads as TGTGCCAGCAGCTTAGCGGCGGAGTTCGAGCAGTACTTC. V usage is TRBV7-8 and J usage is TRBJ2-7; unclear D gene. CDR3 length: 13 residues. Germline V gene data show CDR1 as SGHVS and CDR2 as FQNEAQ. The V gene lost 0 bases and the J gene lost 6 bases, with 9 bases spanning the gap.

This clone has more than one count but fewer than ten. The rearrangement uses TRBV28 and TRBJ1-1; D unresolved. Germline values: CDR1 MDHEN, CDR2 SYDVKM. The CDR3 length is 12 residues. The germline V and J ends were trimmed by 4 bases and 0 bases, with 3 bases remaining between them. Written as DNA, the CDR3 is TGTGCCAGCAGTTCAGTGAACACTGAAGCTTTCTTT. Residues: CASSSVNTEAFF.

This chain uses TRBV7-8 with TRBJ1-6; 7 nucleotides agree with TRBD1. The CDR3 extends over 15 amino acids. Germline V gene sequence: CDR1 SGHVS, CDR2 FQNEAQ. V was clipped by 5 bases and J by 7 bases; unmatched bases: 8. The CDR3 bases are TGTGCCAGCAGCCCGACAGGGATTGCGAATTCACCCCTCCACTTT. Translating gives CASSPTGIANSPLHF.

The genes are TRBV6-5 and TRBJ1-1; a possible D gene is TRBD1 (6 bases). The CDR3 is 14 residues long. V lost 7 bases to trimming and J lost 0 bases, with 12 bases between them. The germline V gene encodes CDR1 MNHEY and CDR2 SVGAGI. The DNA of the CDR3 is TGTGCCAGCACTTGGACAGAGTTGAACACTGAAGCTTTCTTT. Translating gives CASTWTELNTEAFF.

The rearrangement uses TRBV4-1 and TRBJ2-2; 8 nucleotides agree with TRBD1. The germline V gene has CDR1 MGHRA and CDR2 YSYEKL. The length of the CDR3 is 17 residues. V shed 4 bases, J shed 5 bases, and the junction held 12 bases outside the gene matches. CDR3 protein: CASSPRAGGESTGELFF. CDR3 bases: TGCGCCAGCAGCCCCCGGGCAGGGGGCGAATCGACCGGGGAGCTGTTTTTT.

The genes are TRBV3-1 (or the pseudogene TRBV3-2) and TRBJ1-2; 7 nucleotides line up with TRBD1. The germline CDR1 and CDR2 sequences are LGHDT and YNNKEL (reference sequence). V trimming: 3 bases; J trimming: 5 bases; junction bases outside the gene matches: 9. CDR3 length equals 15 residues. CDR3 in DNA: TGTGCCAGCAGCCATTCGACAGGGAGAGGATATGGCTACACCTTC. Translating gives CASSHSTGRGYGYTF.